The source of this T cell receptor beta chain is a study of blood T cell repertoires in COVID-19. Whole-study context: The United States, Italy and Spain supplied acute and convalescent COVID-19 samples.

Germline trimming cut 5 bases from V and 5 bases from J; bases unmatched to any gene: 7. The germline CDR1 and CDR2 sequences are MNHEY and SMNVEV (reference sequence). CDR3 size: 15 residues. In the original workflow: Amplification from reference gene primers served as the basis for estimated nucleated cell counts. Method: immunoSEQ multiplex PCR; TCRdb's copy keeps in-frame clones and lacks some. The D gene and trimming were derived from the DNA, and the V and J assignments and clone size from that table. The data show 150,000 to 200,000 clones, 65% to 85% seen once. The clonotype was recovered from a woman aged 55-75 years with acute or convalescent COVID-19. The specimen sequenced was peripheral blood. This chain uses TRBV27 with TRBJ1-5; 9 nucleotides align to TRBD1. The CDR3 loop is CASSTRTGAHQPQHF. For the CDR3, the DNA is TGTGCCAGCAGTACCCGGACAGGGGCCCATCAGCCCCAGCATTTT.